One TCR beta chain is described in this entry. The antigen remains unidentified. The sample belongs to a study of naive and memory T cell subsets. General observations from the study: Each distinct alpha or beta sequence counts as one clonotype.

From the second PCR step, alpha and beta chains were amplified apart. Overnight CMV lysate stimulation of fresh PBMCs defined donor CMV status by CD4+ IFNgamma. Cells stained for CD3, CD4, CD8, CD45RA and CD27 were sorted into four subsets. This CDR3 contains 15 residues. The V gene end was trimmed by 5 bases and the J gene end by 3 bases; junction bases not matched to a gene: 7. CDR1 SGHNT and CDR2 YENEEA come from the germline V gene. Two oligonucleotides, mixed equimolar, formed the beta constant-region primer covering TRBC1 and TRBC2. Ligated cDNA was amplified by four rounds of PCR with nested alpha and beta constant-region primers and SP2. TCRdb independently ran MiXCR on the UMI-ligation and nested PCR reads; one entry per CDR3 protein. The table shows 130,000 or so distinct CDR3 sequences, with over 30% occurring only once.

The chain uses TRBV11-3 and TRBJ2-3, with TRBD2 identical over 8 bases. Material: central memory CD4+ T cells from blood. This TCR was sampled from a human donor in good health. CDR3 protein: CASSQGLGRTDTQYF. The CDR3 DNA follows: TGTGCCAGCAGCCAGGGACTAGGGCGGACAGATACGCAGTATTTT.